This T cell receptor beta chain derives from a study of identical twins. Study conclusions and caveats: The study found that models underestimated out-of-frame TCR alpha sharing in monozygotic twins. Cross-sectional statistical analysis, not tracking of the same donors, underpinned the conclusions. In zero-insertion analyses, partial confounding could arise from invariant MAIT and iNKT cells.

Germline values: CDR1 ENHRY, CDR2 SYGVKD. V lost 7 bases, J lost 0 bases, and 7 bases lay in between. The CDR3 runs 14 residues. Template switching supplied a universal primer site; unique molecular identifiers were carried on the cDNA. TCRdb re-called the 5' RACE reads through MiXCR, storing one row per CDR3 protein. The table records around 530,000 distinct CDR3 sequences, nearly 15% of them present only once. For this clonotype: What it binds is unknown.

The same specimen was also included in a second study, on yellow fever vaccine responses in identical twins.

V usage is TRBV10-3 and J usage is TRBJ2-6, with D uncertain. The receptor's source is a woman between 18 and 29 years old in good health. The sequencing input was CD4+ T cells sorted from blood. CDR3 protein: CAIMQDSGANVLTF. As DNA, the CDR3 is TGTGCCATCATGCAGGACTCTGGGGCCAACGTCCTGACTTTC.